This TCR beta chain was retrieved from a study of blood T cell repertoires in COVID-19. Study details: COVID-19 samples, acute and convalescent, were from the United States, Italy and Spain.

This study enrolled people aged 18 to 89 from under 25 US geographic areas. Symptom resolution, clearance, or two negative PCRs marked donors in Cohort 3 as recovered. Repertoires were generated with immunoSEQ multiplex PCR, while TCRdb's copy carries only in-frame clones and drops some. The profile shows a few hundred thousand clones, roughly 85% of them singletons. Sequences were obtained from PBMCs or T cells enriched from blood (not recorded which). The source of this sequence is a woman aged 25-40 years who had recovered from COVID-19.

The CDR3, as DNA: TGTGCCAGTATTAGCTGGCAGTCGGAAAAACTGTTTTTT. Its translation: CASISWQSEKLFF. The chain uses TRBV19 and TRBJ1-4; no clear D. Trimming took off 7 bases at V and 8 bases at J, with 14 bases between the two ends. CDR1 is LNHDA, CDR2 SQIVND, per germline (reference sequence). This CDR3 is 13 amino acids long.